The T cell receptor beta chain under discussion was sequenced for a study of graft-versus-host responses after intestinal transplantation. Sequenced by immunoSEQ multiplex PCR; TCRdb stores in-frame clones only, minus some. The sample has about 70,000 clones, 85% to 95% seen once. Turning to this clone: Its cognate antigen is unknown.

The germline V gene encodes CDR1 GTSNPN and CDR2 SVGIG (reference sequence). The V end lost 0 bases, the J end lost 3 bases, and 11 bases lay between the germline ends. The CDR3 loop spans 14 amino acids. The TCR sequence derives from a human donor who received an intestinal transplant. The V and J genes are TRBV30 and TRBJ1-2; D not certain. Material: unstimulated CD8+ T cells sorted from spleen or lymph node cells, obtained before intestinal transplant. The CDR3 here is CAWSVEGRYYGYTF. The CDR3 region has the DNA TGTGCCTGGAGTGTGGAGGGCAGATACTATGGCTACACCTTC.